The rows below give T cell receptor beta chains drawn from one sample of a study of T cells in Graves' hyperthyroidism and ophthalmopathy. TCRdb analysed the multiplex PCR reads with MiXCR anew, one entry per CDR3 protein. There are 500,000 to 650,000 distinct CDR3 sequences in the sample; approximately 48% occur only once, and about 43% lies in the top ten. The specimen sequenced was peripheral blood or thyroid tissue (not recorded which). These receptors came from an adult woman with Graves' disease, either hyperthyroidism or ophthalmopathy (not recorded which). CDR3s include the opening cysteine and the closing phenylalanine or tryptophan. A D gene is named only where the DNA matches it firmly. A row's size may be missing; if present it is once, few, many or a size class.

DNA: TGCGCCAGCAGCCAAGGGGGACACCGCTATGGCTACACCTTC
CDR3: CASSQGGHRYGYTF
size: -
J: TRBJ1-2
V: TRBV4-3
D: -

DNA: TGTGCCAGTAGTATTCGGTCGAACACCGGGGAGCTGTTTTTT
CDR3: CASSIRSNTGELFF
size: few
J: TRBJ2-2
V: TRBV5-1
D: -

DNA: TGCAGTGCTAGGGGTTGGCGAGGGAACACTGAAGCTTTCTTT
CDR3: CSARGWRGNTEAFF
size: -
J: TRBJ1-1
V: TRBV20-1
D: -

DNA: TGTGCCAGCAGAAAAGGACTACCGTTGGGAGACACCGGGGAGCTGTTTTTT
CDR3: CASRKGLPLGDTGELFF
size: many
J: TRBJ2-2
V: TRBV11-2
D: -

DNA: TGTGCCAGCAGCTGGTGGGGGGAAGACAATAGCAATCAGCCCCAGCATTTT
CDR3: CASSWWGEDNSNQPQHF
size: -
J: TRBJ1-5
V: TRBV5-6
D: -

DNA: TGTGCCAGCAGCTTGACAGATGGGGATGGCTACACCTTC
CDR3: CASSLTDGDGYTF
size: -
J: TRBJ1-2
V: TRBV7-9
D: -

DNA: TGTGCCAGCAGCCTCACCGCGGCAGGGCACTATGGCTACACCTTC
CDR3: CASSLTAAGHYGYTF
size: -
J: TRBJ1-2
V: TRBV7-9
D: -

DNA: TGCAGCGGCCGTGGGGGTCCGGGACACGGCCTCGTGAACACTGAAGCTTTCTTT
CDR3: CSGRGGPGHGLVNTEAFF
size: many
J: TRBJ1-1
V: TRBV29-1
D: -

DNA: TGTGCCAGCACGGTCGCGGGAGGAACCTACGAGCAGTACTTC
CDR3: CASTVAGGTYEQYF
size: many
J: TRBJ2-7
V: TRBV6-6
D: TRBD2

DNA: TGTGCCAGCAGCCCGGGGCGGGGGATGGCGTGGGCCCAGTACTTC
CDR3: CASSPGRGMAWAQYF
size: -
J: TRBJ2-5
V: TRBV7-2
D: TRBD2

DNA: TGCAGTGTTCAGCAAGAGACCCAGTACTTC
CDR3: CSVQQETQYF
size: -
J: TRBJ2-5
V: TRBV20-1
D: -

DNA: TGTGCCAGCAGCGCCGACAGGGGGCATTCACCCCTCCACTTT
CDR3: CASSADRGHSPLHF
size: -
J: TRBJ1-6
V: TRBV12-3/TRBV12-4
D: TRBD1

DNA: TGTGCCACCAGTGGGGTCAACACCCTCCACGTCCTGACTTTC
CDR3: CATSGVNTLHVLTF
size: -
J: TRBJ2-6
V: TRBV24-1
D: -

DNA: TGCAGTGCTAGGGTACAGGGAGGAAGCACTGAAGCTTTCTTT
CDR3: CSARVQGGSTEAFF
size: few
J: TRBJ1-1
V: TRBV20-1
D: -

DNA: TGTGCCAGCAGCCGGCAGGGGACGAACACTGAAGCTTTCTTT
CDR3: CASSRQGTNTEAFF
size: few
J: TRBJ1-1
V: TRBV7-9
D: -

DNA: TGTGCCATCAGTGAGTCGAGGGTGTACGTGAACACTGAAGCTTTCTTT
CDR3: CAISESRVYVNTEAFF
size: few
J: TRBJ1-1
V: TRBV10-3
D: -

DNA: TGTGCCAGCAGCTTCGGACTCGGGGTATACAATGAGCAGTTCTTC
CDR3: CASSFGLGVYNEQFF
size: -
J: TRBJ2-1
V: TRBV7-9
D: -

DNA: TGTGCCAGCAGCCGACAGGCGACCTCTGGAAACACCATATATTTT
CDR3: CASSRQATSGNTIYF
size: -
J: TRBJ1-3
V: TRBV7-8
D: -

DNA: TGCAGCGTGAGGGAGGACAGTTTCAACACTGAAGCTTTCTTT
CDR3: CSVREDSFNTEAFF
size: once
J: TRBJ1-1
V: TRBV29-1
D: -

DNA: TGTGCCAGCAGTGATCAAAAGACGAACCGGCGATTGGAGACCCAGTACTTC
CDR3: CASSDQKTNRRLETQYF
size: few
J: TRBJ2-5
V: TRBV25-1
D: -

DNA: TGTGCCAGCAGTCCCTCGGCGGGAGGCACTGAAGCTTTCTTT
CDR3: CASSPSAGGTEAFF
size: -
J: TRBJ1-1
V: TRBV27
D: -

DNA: TGCAGCGCCCGGCGGCGGGAGGGCCCCCCCTACGAGCAGTACTTC
CDR3: CSARRREGPPYEQYF
size: many
J: TRBJ2-7
V: TRBV29-1
D: TRBD2

DNA: TGTGCCAGCAGTTACGGCCGAGAAGAGACCCAGTACTTC
CDR3: CASSYGREETQYF
size: -
J: TRBJ2-5
V: TRBV6-5
D: -

DNA: TGCAGTGCTAGTAGCGGGGGTTCGACCCAGTACTTC
CDR3: CSASSGGSTQYF
size: -
J: TRBJ2-5
V: TRBV20-1
D: TRBD2

DNA: TGTGCCAGCAGCCACTGGACAGGGCTGAACACTGAAGCTTTCTTT
CDR3: CASSHWTGLNTEAFF
size: -
J: TRBJ1-1
V: TRBV11-2
D: TRBD1

DNA: TGCGCCAGCAGCTTGGCCACCGTCGAGACCCAGTACTTC
CDR3: CASSLATVETQYF
size: -
J: TRBJ2-5
V: TRBV5-1
D: -

DNA: TGCAGCGTCAAGGGACAGCTCTCCTACGAGCAGTACTTC
CDR3: CSVKGQLSYEQYF
size: -
J: TRBJ2-7
V: TRBV29-1
D: TRBD1

DNA: TGCAGTGCTACGCGGACAGGGGACACTAATGAAAAACTGTTTTTT
CDR3: CSATRTGDTNEKLFF
size: many
J: TRBJ1-4
V: TRBV20-1
D: TRBD1

DNA: TGTGCCTGGAGGTCCCGGACAGCTTCTGGAAACACCATATATTTT
CDR3: CAWRSRTASGNTIYF
size: -
J: TRBJ1-3
V: TRBV19
D: -

DNA: TGTGCCAGCAGTTTCCCGATGAGGGAGGGCTACACCTTC
CDR3: CASSFPMREGYTF
size: few
J: TRBJ1-2
V: TRBV28
D: -

DNA: TGTGCCAGCAGTGAATGGGGGTCATGGGAGACCCAGTACTTC
CDR3: CASSEWGSWETQYF
size: -
J: TRBJ2-5
V: TRBV25-1
D: -

DNA: TGTGCCAGCAGCGACACGGACAGGGACAGAAAGGCTTTCTTT
CDR3: CASSDTDRDRKAFF
size: -
J: TRBJ1-1
V: TRBV7-9
D: TRBD1

DNA: TGTGCCAGCAGCCTCGATCCGAACACTGAAGCTTTCTTT
CDR3: CASSLDPNTEAFF
size: many
J: TRBJ1-1
V: TRBV11-2
D: -

DNA: TGTGCCATCAGAGGGGGAGGGGGCGCAGAAGGCTACACCTTC
CDR3: CAIRGGGGAEGYTF
size: -
J: TRBJ1-2
V: TRBV10-3
D: TRBD1

DNA: TGCAGCGCCTTGCCAGGGGGCATTCAGCCCCAGCATTTT
CDR3: CSALPGGIQPQHF
size: -
J: TRBJ1-5
V: TRBV29-1
D: TRBD1

DNA: TGTGCCAGCAACCAACAGGGGCAGAACACTGAAGCTTTCTTT
CDR3: CASNQQGQNTEAFF
size: once
J: TRBJ1-1
V: TRBV6-1
D: TRBD1

DNA: TGTGCCACCTCGGACGGACAACACACTGAAGCTTTCTTT
CDR3: CATSDGQHTEAFF
size: few
J: TRBJ1-1
V: TRBV15
D: -

DNA: TGCAGTGCTAGCGCGGGACAGGGTCGGTACGAGCAGTACTTC
CDR3: CSASAGQGRYEQYF
size: many
J: TRBJ2-7
V: TRBV20-1
D: TRBD1

DNA: TGTGCCAGCAGTCGGGGGGCAGATGAAAAACTGTTTTTT
CDR3: CASSRGADEKLFF
size: -
J: TRBJ1-4
V: TRBV7-2
D: -

DNA: TGTGCCAGCAGCCGCCTAGCGGGAGTCCAAGAGACCCAGTACTTC
CDR3: CASSRLAGVQETQYF
size: many
J: TRBJ2-5
V: TRBV4-2
D: TRBD2

DNA: TGCAGTGCTAGAGAGGACGTGGGTGGCTACACCTTC
CDR3: CSAREDVGGYTF
size: many
J: TRBJ1-2
V: TRBV20-1
D: -

DNA: TGTGCCAGCAGCATCCTTAGCGGGAGAAACGAGGCCGGGGAGCTGTTTTTT
CDR3: CASSILSGRNEAGELFF
size: many
J: TRBJ2-2
V: TRBV7-9
D: TRBD2

DNA: TGCAGTGCAGACCTAGTTCACGAGCAGTACTTC
CDR3: CSADLVHEQYF
size: -
J: TRBJ2-7
V: TRBV20-1
D: -

DNA: TGTGCCAGCTCGGACCGGCTTTTAGGAGCTTTCTTT
CDR3: CASSDRLLGAFF
size: once
J: TRBJ1-1
V: TRBV6-5
D: -